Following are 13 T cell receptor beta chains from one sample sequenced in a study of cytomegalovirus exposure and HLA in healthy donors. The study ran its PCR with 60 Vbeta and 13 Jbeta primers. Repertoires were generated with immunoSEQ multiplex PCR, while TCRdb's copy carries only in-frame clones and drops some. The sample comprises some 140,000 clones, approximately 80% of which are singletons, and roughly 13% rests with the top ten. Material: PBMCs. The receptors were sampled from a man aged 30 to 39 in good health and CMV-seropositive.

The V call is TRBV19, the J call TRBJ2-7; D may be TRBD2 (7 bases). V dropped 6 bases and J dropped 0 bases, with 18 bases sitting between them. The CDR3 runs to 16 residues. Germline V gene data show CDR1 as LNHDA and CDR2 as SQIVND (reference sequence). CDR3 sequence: CASRRTGRGVSYEQYF. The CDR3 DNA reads TGTGCCAGTAGGCGAACAGGGAGGGGAGTCTCCTACGAGCAGTACTTC.

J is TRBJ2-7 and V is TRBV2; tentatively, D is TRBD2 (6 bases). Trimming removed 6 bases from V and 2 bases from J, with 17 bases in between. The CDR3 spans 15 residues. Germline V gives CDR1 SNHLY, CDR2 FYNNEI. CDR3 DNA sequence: TGTGCCAGCAGCAGTAGCGGAGGGCCCGCCTACGAGCAGTACTTC. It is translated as CASSSSGGPAYEQYF.

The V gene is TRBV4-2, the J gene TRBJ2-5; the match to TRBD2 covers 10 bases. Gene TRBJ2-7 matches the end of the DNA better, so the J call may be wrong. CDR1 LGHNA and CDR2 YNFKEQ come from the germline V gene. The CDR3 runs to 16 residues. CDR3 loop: CASSQAILAGENEQYF. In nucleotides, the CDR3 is TGTGCCAGCAGCCAAGCGATCCTAGCGGGAGAAAACGAGCAGTACTTC.

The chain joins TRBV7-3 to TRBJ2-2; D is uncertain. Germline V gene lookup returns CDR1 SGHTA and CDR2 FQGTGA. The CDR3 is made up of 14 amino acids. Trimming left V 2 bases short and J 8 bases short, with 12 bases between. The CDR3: CASSLFPLEGELFF. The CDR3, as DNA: TGTGCCAGCAGCTTATTCCCCTTAGAGGGGGAGCTGTTTTTT.

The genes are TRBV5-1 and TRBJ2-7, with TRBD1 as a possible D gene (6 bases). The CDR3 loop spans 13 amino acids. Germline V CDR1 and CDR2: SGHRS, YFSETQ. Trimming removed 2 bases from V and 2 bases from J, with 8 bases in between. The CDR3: CASSFRTAYEQYF. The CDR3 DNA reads TGCGCCAGCAGCTTTAGGACAGCCTACGAGCAGTACTTC.

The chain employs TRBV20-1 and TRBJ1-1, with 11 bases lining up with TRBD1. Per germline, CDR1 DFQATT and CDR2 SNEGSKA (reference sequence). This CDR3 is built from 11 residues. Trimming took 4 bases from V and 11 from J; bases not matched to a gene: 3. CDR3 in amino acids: CSATGQGGAFF. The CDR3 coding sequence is TGCAGTGCTACGGGACAGGGGGGCGCTTTCTTT.

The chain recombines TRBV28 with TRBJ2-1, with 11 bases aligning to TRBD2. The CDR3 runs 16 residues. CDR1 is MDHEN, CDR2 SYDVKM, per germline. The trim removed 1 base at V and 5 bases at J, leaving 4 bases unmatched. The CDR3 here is CASSLYLAGGNNEQFF. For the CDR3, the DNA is TGTGCCAGCAGTTTATATCTAGCGGGAGGAAACAATGAGCAGTTCTTC.

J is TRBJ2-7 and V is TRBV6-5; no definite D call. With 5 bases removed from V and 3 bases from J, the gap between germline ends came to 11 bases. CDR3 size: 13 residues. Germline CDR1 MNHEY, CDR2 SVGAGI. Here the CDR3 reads CASSESPSYEQYF. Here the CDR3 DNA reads TGTGCCAGCAGTGAATCCCCGAGCTACGAGCAGTACTTC.

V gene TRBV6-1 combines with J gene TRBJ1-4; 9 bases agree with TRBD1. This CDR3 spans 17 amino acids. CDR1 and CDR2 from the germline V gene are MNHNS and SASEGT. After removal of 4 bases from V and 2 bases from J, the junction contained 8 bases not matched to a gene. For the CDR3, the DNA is TGTGCCAGCAGTGGGGGACAGGGTAGCACGACTAATGAAAAACTGTTTTTT. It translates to CASSGGQGSTTNEKLFF.

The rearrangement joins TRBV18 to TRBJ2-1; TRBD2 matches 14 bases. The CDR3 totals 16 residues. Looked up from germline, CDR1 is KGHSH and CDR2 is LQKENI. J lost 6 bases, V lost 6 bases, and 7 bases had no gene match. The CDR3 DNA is TGTGCCAGCTCCCCGGGACTAGCGGGAGTCTTCAATGAGCAGTTCTTC. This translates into CASSPGLAGVFNEQFF. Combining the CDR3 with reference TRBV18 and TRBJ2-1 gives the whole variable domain NAGVMQNPRHLVRRRGQEARLRCSPMKGHSHVYWYRQLPEEGLKFMVYLQKENIIDESGMPKERFSAEFPKEGPSILRIQQVVRGDSAAYFCASSPGLAGVFNEQFFGPGTRLTVL.

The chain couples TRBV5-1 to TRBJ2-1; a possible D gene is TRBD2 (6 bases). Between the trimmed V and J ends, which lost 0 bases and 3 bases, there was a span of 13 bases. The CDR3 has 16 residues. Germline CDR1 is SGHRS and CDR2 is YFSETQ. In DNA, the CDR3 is TGCGCCAGCAGCTTGGTGTTTAGGCGGGGCTACAATGAGCAGTTCTTC. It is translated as CASSLVFRRGYNEQFF. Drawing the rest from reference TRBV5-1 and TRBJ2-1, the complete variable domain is KAGVTQTPRYLIKTRGQQVTLSCSPISGHRSVSWYQQTPGQGLQFLFEYFSETQRNKGNFPGRFSGRQFSNSRSEMNVSTLELGDSALYLCASSLVFRRGYNEQFFGPGTRLTVL.

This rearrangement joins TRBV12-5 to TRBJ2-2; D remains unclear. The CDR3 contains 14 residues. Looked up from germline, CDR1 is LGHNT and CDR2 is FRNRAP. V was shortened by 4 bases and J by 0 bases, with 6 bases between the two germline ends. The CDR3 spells CASGYLTNTGELFF. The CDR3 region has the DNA TGTGCTAGTGGTTACCTAACGAACACCGGGGAGCTGTTTTTT.

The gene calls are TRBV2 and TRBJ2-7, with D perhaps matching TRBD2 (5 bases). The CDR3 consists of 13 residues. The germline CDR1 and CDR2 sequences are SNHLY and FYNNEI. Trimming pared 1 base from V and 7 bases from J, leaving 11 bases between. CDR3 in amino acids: CASSEGWTGEQYF. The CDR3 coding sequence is TGTGCCAGCAGTGAAGGGTGGACGGGGGAGCAGTACTTC.